This TCR beta chain was observed in a study of blood T cell repertoires in COVID-19. Study summary: The cDNA or gDNA used as material had been derived from T cells, B-cell-depleted T cells, or PBMCs.

This clone was seen many times. TCRdb's table, derived via immunoSEQ multiplex PCR, lists solely in-frame clones and lacks some. The table includes 650,000 to 800,000 clones, 85% to 90% detected once. The clonotype was recovered from a young woman with acute or convalescent COVID-19. The sequencing sample was made of peripheral blood.

CDR3 nucleotides: TGTGCCAGCAGCTTGGACCTCGGTCCTCAAGAGACCCAGTACTTC. This codes for CASSLDLGPQETQYF. The chain joins TRBV5-4 to TRBJ2-5; D gene uncertain. V was pared by 0 bases and J by 2 bases, with 11 bases between. Germline V CDR1 and CDR2: SGHNT, YYREEE (reference sequence). This CDR3 is built from 15 residues.